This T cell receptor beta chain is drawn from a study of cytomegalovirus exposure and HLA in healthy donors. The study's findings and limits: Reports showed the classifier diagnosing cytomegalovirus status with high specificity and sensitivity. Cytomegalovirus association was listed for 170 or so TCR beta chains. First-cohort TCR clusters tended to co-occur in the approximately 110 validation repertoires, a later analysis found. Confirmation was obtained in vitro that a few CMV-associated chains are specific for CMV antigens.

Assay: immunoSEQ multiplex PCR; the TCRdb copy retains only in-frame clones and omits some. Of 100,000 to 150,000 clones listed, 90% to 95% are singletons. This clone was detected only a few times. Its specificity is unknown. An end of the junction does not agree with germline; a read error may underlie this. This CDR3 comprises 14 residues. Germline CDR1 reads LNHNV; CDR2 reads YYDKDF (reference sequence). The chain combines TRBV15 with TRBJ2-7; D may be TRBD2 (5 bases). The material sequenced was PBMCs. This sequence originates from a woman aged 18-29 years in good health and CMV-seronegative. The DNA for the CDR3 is TGTGCCACCAGCAGAGTCATCGGGGTGTCCCTTCAACACTTC. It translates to CATSRVIGVSLQHF.